This T cell receptor beta chain was sequenced for a study of CD8 T cells in ankylosing spondylitis. General observations from the study: Disease-linked clones reportedly showed significant enrichment in matched ankylosing spondylitis synovial fluid. Some motif variants were previously reported in reactive arthritis synovial fluid and blood.

Libraries of TCR beta came from quantitative 5'-RACE with molecular barcodes. TCRdb analysed the 5' RACE reads with MiXCR anew, one entry per CDR3 protein. The table has some 240,000 distinct CDR3 sequences, 7.5% to 9% seen once; the top ten hold under 7.5%. With 2 bases removed from V and 4 bases from J, the gap between germline ends came to 20 bases. CDR1 and CDR2 (germline): MNHEY, SVGAGI. The CDR3 sequence is 17 residues long. This clonotype was found many times. Its specificity is not known. V usage is TRBV6-5 and J usage is TRBJ1-2; D is uncertain. The specimen was blood, either unsorted or a sorted T cell fraction (not recorded which). The source of this sequence is a male donor with ankylosing spondylitis or in good health (not recorded which). The DNA of the CDR3 is TGTGCCAGCAGTTACGACAAGCCGGCCGCAGGCGTCTATGGCTACACCTTC. Residues: CASSYDKPAAGVYGYTF.